The present TCR beta chain was sequenced within a study of T cell repertoires in cytomegalovirus infection. Points from the study as a whole: HLA-C-restricted TCR beta clonotypes specific for CMV led the ex vivo response.

In regard to this clonotype: Antigen unknown.

TCRdb re-called the reads with MiXCR, one entry per CDR3 protein. The data contain some 480,000 distinct CDR3 sequences, 33% of them singletons. The V segment lost 5 bases and the J segment 8 bases; nucleotides outside the gene matches: 11. Germline V lookup: CDR1 SGHNT, CDR2 YYREEE (reference sequence). The CDR3 contains 16 residues. The sample consisted of cultured PBMCs, taken from culture after CMV antigen stimulation. The receptor was derived from a human donor in good health (CMV status not recorded). Some clones in this sample may be carry-over from other donors' samples. The chain carries TRBV5-4 and TRBJ2-1; 12 positions agree with TRBD2. The CDR3 here is CASRRTSGKVADEQFF. DNA of the CDR3: TGTGCCAGCAGACGGACTAGCGGGAAGGTCGCGGATGAGCAGTTCTTC. The full variable domain, its missing parts supplied by reference TRBV5-4 and TRBJ2-1, is ETGVTQSPTHLIKTRGQQVTLRCSSQSGHNTVSWYQQALGQGPQFIFQYYREEENGRGNFPPRFSGLQFPNYSSELNVNALELDDSALYLCASRRTSGKVADEQFFGPGTRLTVL.